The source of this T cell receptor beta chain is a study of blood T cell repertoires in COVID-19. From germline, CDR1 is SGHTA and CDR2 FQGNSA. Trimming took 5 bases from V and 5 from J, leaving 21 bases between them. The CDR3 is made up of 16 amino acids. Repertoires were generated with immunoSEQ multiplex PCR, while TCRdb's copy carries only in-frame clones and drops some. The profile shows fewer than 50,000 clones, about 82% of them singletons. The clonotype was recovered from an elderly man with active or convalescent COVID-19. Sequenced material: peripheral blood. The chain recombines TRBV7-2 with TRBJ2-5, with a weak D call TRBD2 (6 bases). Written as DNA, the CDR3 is TGTGCCAGCAGCGTAACGTCGCGGGGTCCCGGCGAGACCCAGTACTTC. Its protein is CASSVTSRGPGETQYF. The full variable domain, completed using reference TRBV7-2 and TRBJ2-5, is GAGVSQSPSNKVTEKGKDVELRCDPISGHTALYWYRQSLGQGLEFLIYFQGNSAPDKSGLPSDRFSAERTGGSVSTLTIQRTQQEDSAVYLCASSVTSRGPGETQYFGPGTRLLVL.